The clone carrying this T cell receptor beta chain was observed a handful of times. The antigen remains undetermined. CD4+ cells of the naive, central memory, regulatory and stem cell-like memory types were sorted via CD45RO/CCR7/CD25/CD127/CD95/CD27. The sample belongs to a study of beta chain features in type 1 diabetes. Overall study: Healthy donors and patients had similar age, gender and cell yields.

Of the isolated RNA, all was reverse transcribed, and so the sequenced material was expressed TCRB transcripts. Only in-frame clones appear in the TCRdb table, and some are missing; sequencing was by immunoSEQ multiplex PCR. This sample has hundreds of thousands of clones, with 13% found just once. The study, taken as a whole, reports: The naive, central memory and Treg TCRB repertoires of patients appeared to be more similar to one another than those of healthy donors. A potential influence of HLA type upon TCRB rearrangement remained unresolved herein. Moderate but significant shortening of TCRB CDR3s was recorded in all four CD4+ subsets from Type 1 diabetes patients.

There are 13 residues in the CDR3. Trimming stripped 3 bases from V and 5 bases from J, with 14 bases between. The V gene's germline CDR1 is GTSNPN and CDR2 SVGIG (reference sequence). The sample taken for sequencing was naive CD4+ T cells from blood. V gene TRBV30 combines with J gene TRBJ2-7, with D maybe TRBD2 (5 bases). The receptor was isolated from a man between 18 and 35 years old with type 1 diabetes. CDR3 DNA sequence: TGTGCCTGGAGCACAGAGGGAACCCACGAGCAGTACTTC. Translating it yields CAWSTEGTHEQYF.